This TCR beta chain originates from a study of CD8 T cells in Susac syndrome. With random hexamers, reverse transcription was performed on about 0.5 to 1 ug of RNA. TCRdb itself ran the immunoSEQ multiplex PCR reads through MiXCR, one entry per CDR3 protein. The sample consists of 160,000 or so distinct CDR3 sequences, 93% of them appearing once. CDR1 is MNHEY, CDR2 SVGAGI, per germline. V lost 2 bases and J 5 bases, leaving 12 bases between the germline ends. The CDR3 consists of 15 residues. This clonotype has just one count. The specimen sequenced was CD4+ T cells from PBMCs. This receptor was identified in a human donor in good health. This chain joins TRBV6-5 and TRBJ1-4; no reliable D call. Here the CDR3 reads CASSYRHSPNEKLFF. CDR3 DNA: TGTGCCAGCAGTTACCGGCACAGCCCGAATGAAAAACTGTTTTTT.